These 30 T cell receptor beta chains originate from one sample sequenced in a study of cytomegalovirus exposure and HLA in healthy donors. Primers: 60 Vbeta forward and 13 Jbeta reverse. Some clones are missing from TCRdb's copy, which holds only in-frame ones; the method was immunoSEQ multiplex PCR. The sample records roughly 130,000 clones, 76% being singletons. Sequencing was carried out using PBMCs. The receptors shown here come from a man aged 40-49 years in good health and CMV-seronegative.

V is TRBV4-1 and J is TRBJ2-1; TRBD2 aligns across 8 bases. Germline-derived CDR1 and CDR2 are MGHRA and YSYEKL. This CDR3 contains 19 residues. The J segment lost 0 bases and the V segment lost 1 base, leaving 11 bases of the junction unmatched. CDR3 amino acids: CASSQVAPSGPSSYNEQFF. DNA for the CDR3: TGCGCCAGCAGCCAAGTAGCGCCTAGCGGGCCGAGCTCCTACAATGAGCAGTTCTTC.

The chain links TRBV6-1 to TRBJ2-3, with TRBD2 matching 8 bases. V lost 4 bases to trimming and J lost 2 bases; unmatched junction nucleotides: 5. Germline lookup yields CDR1 MNHNS and CDR2 SASEGT. This CDR3 has 15 residues. CDR3 sequence: CASSGTGGATDTQYF. As DNA, the CDR3 is TGTGCCAGCAGTGGGACCGGGGGGGCCACAGATACGCAGTATTTT.

This chain connects TRBV5-1 to TRBJ1-5; no reliable D call. V lost 4 bases, J lost 6 bases, and 14 bases lay in between. Germline V lookup: CDR1 SGHRS, CDR2 YFSETQ. The CDR3 runs to 14 residues. In nucleotides, the CDR3 is TGCGCCAGCAGCCCCATGGGGAGTGCTCAGCCCCAGCATTTT. Its translation is CASSPMGSAQPQHF.

The table lists this clone with a count of one. The chain links TRBV28 to TRBJ2-1; the D gene is possibly TRBD1 (6 bases). V shed 6 bases and J shed 5 bases, with 17 bases lying between them. The CDR3 has 15 amino acids. Germline lookup yields CDR1 MDHEN and CDR2 SYDVKM. CDR3 sequence (DNA): TGTGCCAGCAGCCAAGAGCCAGGGGCGGACAATGAGCAGTTCTTC. Its translation: CASSQEPGADNEQFF.

V is TRBV28 and J is TRBJ2-3, with 9 bases that match TRBD2. The V and J ends lost 1 base and 6 bases, in that order; junction bases with no gene match: 8. Germline CDR1 MDHEN, CDR2 SYDVKM. CDR3 length: 16 amino acids. The CDR3, as DNA: TGTGCCAGCAGTTTATTGGCGGGAGGGCCCGGGGATACGCAGTATTTT. It codes for CASSLLAGGPGDTQYF.

This chain links TRBV6-1 with TRBJ1-1; TRBD1 matches 7 bases. Germline-derived CDR1 and CDR2 are MNHNS and SASEGT. Trimming cost V 5 bases and J 3 bases; bases outside gene matches: 6. The CDR3 totals 14 residues. CDR3 nucleotide sequence: TGTGCCAGCAGTAGTGTCAGGGGGGACACTGAAGCTTTCTTT. Protein: CASSSVRGDTEAFF.

The chain joins TRBV11-2 to TRBJ2-3, with 8 nucleotides matching TRBD2. Trimming took 3 bases from V and 3 from J; bases not matched to a gene: 2. Germline V gene sequence: CDR1 SGHAT, CDR2 FQNNGV. This CDR3 spans 14 amino acids. The CDR3 protein is CASSFRGGTDTQYF. The CDR3 DNA follows: TGTGCCAGCAGCTTCCGGGGGGGAACAGATACGCAGTATTTT.

The chain recombines TRBV4-1 with TRBJ1-2; 8 bases are a match to TRBD1. Germline lookup yields CDR1 MGHRA and CDR2 YSYEKL. The junction had 7 bases not matched to a gene; V was cut back by 3 bases and J by 4 bases. The CDR3 is 15 amino acids. As DNA, the CDR3 is TGCGCCAGCAGCCAGAAGACAGGGGCGGCCTATGGCTACACCTTC. It encodes CASSQKTGAAYGYTF.

This rearrangement joins TRBV7-3 to TRBJ2-5; D is ambiguous. The CDR3 loop spans 13 amino acids. V was clipped by 4 bases and J by 5 bases, with 11 bases between them. Germline CDR1 and CDR2: SGHTA and FQGTGA. This chain's CDR3 is CASSSLVEETQYF. The CDR3 DNA reads as TGTGCCAGCAGCTCGCTAGTGGAGGAGACCCAGTACTTC.

The chain joins TRBV6-4 to TRBJ2-2; 8 bases align to TRBD2. Germline V gives CDR1 MRHNA, CDR2 SNTAGT. This CDR3 has 15 residues. After removal of 2 bases from V and 1 base from J, the junction contained 0 bases not matched to a gene. In nucleotides, the CDR3 is TGTGCCAGCAGTGACCTAGCGGGGAACACCGGGGAGCTGTTTTTT. It yields the protein CASSDLAGNTGELFF.

This chain links TRBV29-1 with TRBJ1-3; D gene uncertain. V was clipped by 5 bases and J by 0 bases, with 8 bases between them. CDR1 and CDR2 from the germline V gene are SQVTM and ANQGSEA. CDR3 size: 13 residues. CDR3 in amino acids: CSVSTSSGNTIYF. CDR3 DNA: TGCAGCGTTTCAACGAGCTCTGGAAACACCATATATTTT.

The CDR3 reads CAWTGLRNTEAFF. CDR3 bases: TGTGCCTGGACAGGCCTCCGAAACACTGAAGCTTTCTTT. The J gene is TRBJ1-1, the V gene TRBV30, with D uncertain. The germline V gene encodes CDR1 GTSNPN and CDR2 SVGIG (reference sequence). Trimming removed 4 bases at V and 2 bases at J, with 11 bases between. This CDR3 has 13 residues.

This clone has more than one count but fewer than ten. V usage is TRBV19 and J usage is TRBJ2-7; D ambiguous. The CDR3 is 14 amino acids. V was cut by 3 bases and J by 1 base, with 10 bases left in between. The V gene's germline CDR1 is LNHDA and CDR2 SQIVND (reference sequence). CDR3 nucleotides: TGTGCCAGTAGTATCTACTCCGATTCCTACGAGCAGTACTTC. Amino acid sequence: CASSIYSDSYEQYF.

The rearrangement links TRBV9 to TRBJ2-3; D is ambiguous. Per the germline V gene, CDR1 is SGDLS and CDR2 is YYNGEE. CDR3 size: 14 residues. Trimming removed 2 bases at V and 0 bases at J, with 7 bases between. CDR3 sequence reads: CASSVLTSTDTQYF. CDR3 in DNA: TGTGCCAGCAGCGTCCTAACTAGCACAGATACGCAGTATTTT.

In its sample, this clone was seen a few times. This sequence joins TRBV7-9 and TRBJ1-1, with D uncertain. Trimming took off 1 base at V and 9 bases at J, with 9 bases between the two ends. The CDR3 loop spans 12 amino acids. Germline CDR1 and CDR2: SEHNR and FQNEAQ (reference sequence). The CDR3, as DNA: TGTGCCAGCAGCTTAGAACCCGGGAAAGCTTTCTTT. It translates to CASSLEPGKAFF.

The chain employs TRBV4-2 and TRBJ2-5, with D maybe TRBD1 (5 bases). Trimming removed 0 bases at V and 5 bases at J, with 10 bases between. Germline V gene data show CDR1 as LGHNA and CDR2 as YNFKEQ. The CDR3 contains 14 residues. CDR3 protein: CASSQDRVGETQYF. The CDR3, as DNA: TGTGCCAGCAGCCAAGACAGGGTGGGGGAGACCCAGTACTTC.

The rearrangement joins TRBV5-1 to TRBJ2-1; possible D gene TRBD2, 5 bases. Germline V gene data show CDR1 as SGHRS and CDR2 as YFSETQ. Deletions cut 0 bases from V and 7 bases from J, with 8 bases between. CDR3 length equals 13 residues. CDR3 amino acids: CASSLAPGNEQFF. The CDR3 DNA follows: TGCGCCAGCAGCTTGGCCCCGGGGAATGAGCAGTTCTTC.

J is TRBJ2-2 and V is TRBV28; 10 positions match TRBD1. The CDR3 extends over 15 amino acids. After removal of 6 bases from V and 7 bases from J, the junction contained 8 bases not matched to a gene. The germline gives CDR1 MDHEN, CDR2 SYDVKM. CDR3 in amino acids: CASRSGQGNVGELFF. CDR3 in DNA: TGTGCCAGCAGGTCGGGACAGGGGAATGTCGGGGAGCTGTTTTTT.

A remark on this clone: The junction departs from germline at one end; a sequencing error may be responsible. The V call is TRBV28, the J call TRBJ2-3; 12 nucleotides line up with TRBD2. Germline loops: CDR1 MDHEN, CDR2 SYDVKM. The CDR3 totals 14 residues. CDR3 nucleotide sequence: TGTGTCAGCAGGACTAGCGGGATAACAGATACGCAGTATTTT. Protein product: CVSRTSGITDTQYF.

This chain uses TRBV10-3 with TRBJ2-7, with D possibly matching TRBD1 (6 bases). V was pared by 2 bases and J by 6 bases, with 17 bases between. Germline assignment: CDR1 ENHRY and CDR2 SYGVKD. The CDR3 is 15 amino acids. The CDR3 loop is CAISELLQGPSEQYF. CDR3 coding DNA: TGTGCCATCAGTGAGCTTTTACAGGGCCCCAGCGAGCAGTACTTC.

This clone was recorded a few times. The gene calls are TRBV4-3 and TRBJ2-7; 9 bases are a match to TRBD2. The CDR3 consists of 16 residues. The V and J ends lost 0 bases and 4 bases, in that order; junction bases with no gene match: 7. The V gene's germline CDR1 is LGHNA and CDR2 YSLEER. CDR3 protein: CASSQDKAGGNYEQYF. CDR3 coding DNA: TGCGCCAGCAGCCAAGATAAAGCGGGGGGAAATTACGAGCAGTACTTC.

The rearrangement uses TRBV11-2 and TRBJ2-7; D may be TRBD2 (5 bases). Germline V CDR1 and CDR2: SGHAT, FQNNGV. Trimming cost V 2 bases and J 3 bases, with 11 bases left between them. This CDR3 comprises 14 residues. CDR3 sequence (DNA): TGTGCCAGCAGCTTATTTCTAGCTAGCTACGAGCAGTACTTC. It codes for CASSLFLASYEQYF.

This clone was picked up a small number of times. CDR3 protein: CASSSYSGYSLYNEQFF. In nucleotides, the CDR3 is TGTGCCAGCAGCTCCTATAGCGGGTATTCCTTGTACAATGAGCAGTTCTTC. The V gene is TRBV7-6, the J gene TRBJ2-1, with 7 bases aligning to TRBD2. The CDR3 sequence is 17 residues long. Germline-derived CDR1 and CDR2 are SGHVS and FNYEAQ. Trimming cost V 4 bases and J 4 bases; bases outside gene matches: 13.

The chain couples TRBV27 to TRBJ2-7; possibly TRBD2 for D (5 bases). The CDR3 contains 13 residues. Germline V CDR1 and CDR2: MNHEY, SMNVEV (reference sequence). The V end lost 3 bases, the J end lost 2 bases, and 8 bases lay between the germline ends. For the CDR3, the DNA is TGTGCCAGCAGTTTTGGGAGTGCCTACGAGCAGTACTTC. Translating gives CASSFGSAYEQYF.

The chain joins TRBV5-5 to TRBJ1-5; 7 positions match TRBD1. V gave up 0 bases and J gave up 1 base; unmatched junction bases: 13. From germline, CDR1 is SGHKS and CDR2 YYEKEE (reference sequence). There are 19 residues in the CDR3. The CDR3 sequence: CASSLGLQGQVLSNQPQHF. CDR3 DNA: TGTGCCAGCAGCTTGGGGTTACAGGGGCAGGTTTTGAGCAATCAGCCCCAGCATTTT.

In this sample, this clone turned up once. V and J are TRBV7-2 and TRBJ2-3; the match to TRBD2 covers 14 bases. Losses at the gene ends were 0 bases for V and 3 bases for J; bases not matched to a gene: 5. CDR1 is SGHTA, CDR2 FQGNSA, per germline. This CDR3 has 18 amino acids. The CDR3 nucleotides read TGTGCCAGCAGCTTAGCCCGACTAGCGGGGGGGCGGACAGATACGCAGTATTTT. It codes for CASSLARLAGGRTDTQYF.

This clone was recorded once. This rearrangement joins TRBV6-1 to TRBJ2-2, with D possibly matching TRBD1 (5 bases). Between the trimmed V and J ends, which lost 3 bases and 2 bases, there was a span of 13 bases. Germline-derived CDR1 and CDR2 are MNHNS and SASEGT. The CDR3 length is 16 residues. The DNA of the CDR3 is TGTGCCAGCAGTGACAGGGCTTCTCCTAACACCGGGGAGCTGTTTTTT. It specifies CASSDRASPNTGELFF.

Only a few counts were recorded for this clone. J is TRBJ2-7 and V is TRBV7-2; maybe TRBD2 (6 bases). This CDR3 spans 14 amino acids. V lost 0 bases, J lost 5 bases, and 11 bases lay in between. Germline CDR1 is SGHTA and CDR2 is FQGNSA. The CDR3 DNA reads TGTGCCAGCAGCTTAGCACGCCAGCGGGACGAGCAGTACTTC. This encodes CASSLARQRDEQYF.

The chain has TRBV19 and TRBJ1-5; 10 nucleotides align to TRBD1. The germline gives CDR1 LNHDA, CDR2 SQIVND (reference sequence). Losses at the gene ends were 4 bases for V and 0 bases for J; bases not matched to a gene: 3. CDR3 length: 16 amino acids. The CDR3 DNA is TGTGCCAGTAGTAGGACAGGGGGTTATAGCAATCAGCCCCAGCATTTT. Its protein product is CASSRTGGYSNQPQHF.

This rearrangement joins TRBV7-9 to TRBJ2-7; possible D gene TRBD2, 5 bases. CDR1 and CDR2 from the germline V gene are SEHNR and FQNEAQ (reference sequence). Trimming took off 1 base at V and 2 bases at J, with 12 bases between the two ends. The CDR3 extends over 15 amino acids. The CDR3 DNA is TGTGCCAGCAGCTTAGTGTCTGGACTGGCCTACGAGCAGTACTTC. It translates to CASSLVSGLAYEQYF.